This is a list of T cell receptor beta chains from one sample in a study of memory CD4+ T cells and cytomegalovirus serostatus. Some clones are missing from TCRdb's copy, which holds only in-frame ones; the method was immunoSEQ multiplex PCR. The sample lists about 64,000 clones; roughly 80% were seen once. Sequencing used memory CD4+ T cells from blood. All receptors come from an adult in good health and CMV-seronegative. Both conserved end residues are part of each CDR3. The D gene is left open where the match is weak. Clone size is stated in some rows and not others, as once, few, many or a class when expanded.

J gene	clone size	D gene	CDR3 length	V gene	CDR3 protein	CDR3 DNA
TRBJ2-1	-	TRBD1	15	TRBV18	CASSPRKGQGNEQFF	TGTGCCAGCTCACCCCGGAAAGGACAGGGGAATGAGCAGTTCTTC
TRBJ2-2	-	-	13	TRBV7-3	CASSSPNTGELFF	TGTGCCAGCAGCTCACCGAACACCGGGGAGCTGTTTTTT
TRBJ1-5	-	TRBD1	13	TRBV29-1	CSFGTGRDQPQHF	TGCAGCTTTGGGACAGGGAGGGATCAGCCCCAGCATTTT
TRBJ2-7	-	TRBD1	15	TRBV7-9	CASSSGQGALYEQYF	TGTGCCAGCAGCTCTGGACAGGGGGCCCTATACGAGCAGTACTTC
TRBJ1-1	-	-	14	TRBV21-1	CASSKSGGNTEAFF	TGTGCCAGCAGCAAATCGGGGGGGAACACTGAAGCTTTCTTT
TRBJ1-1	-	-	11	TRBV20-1	CSAGRGFGAFF	TGCAGTGCTGGCCGGGGGTTTGGAGCTTTCTTT
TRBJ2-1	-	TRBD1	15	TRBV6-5	CASSRRGNSYNEQFF	TGTGCCAGCAGCCGCAGGGGGAACTCCTACAATGAGCAGTTCTTC
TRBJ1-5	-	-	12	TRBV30	CAWSVGDQPQHF	TGTGCCTGGAGTGTGGGTGATCAGCCCCAGCATTTT
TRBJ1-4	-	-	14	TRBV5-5	CASSSRTANEKLFF	TGTGCCAGCAGCTCCCGGACCGCAAACGAAAAACTGTTTTTT
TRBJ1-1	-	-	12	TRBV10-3	CAIRDRDTEAFF	TGTGCCATCAGGGATCGGGACACTGAAGCTTTCTTT
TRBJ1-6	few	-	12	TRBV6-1	CASSERVSPLHF	TGTGCCAGCAGTGAGCGGGTATCACCCCTCCACTTT
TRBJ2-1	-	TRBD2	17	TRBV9	CASSVSLAGGGDNEQFF	TGTGCCAGCAGCGTATCGTTAGCGGGGGGCGGGGACAATGAGCAGTTCTTC
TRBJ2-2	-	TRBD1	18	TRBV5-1	CASSSGTGGHLDTGELFF	TGCGCCAGCAGCTCCGGGACAGGGGGCCACCTAGACACCGGGGAGCTGTTTTTT
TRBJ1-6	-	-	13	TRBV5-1	CASSLESNSPLHF	TGCGCCAGCAGCTTGGAGAGTAATTCACCCCTCCACTTT
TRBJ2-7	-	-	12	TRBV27	CASRDTGYEQYF	TGTGCCAGCAGGGACACCGGTTACGAGCAGTACTTC
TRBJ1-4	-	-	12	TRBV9	CASSGAEEKLFF	TGTGCCAGCAGCGGAGCGGAGGAAAAACTGTTTTTT
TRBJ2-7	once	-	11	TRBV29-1	CSVVKGVEQYF	TGCAGCGTAGTCAAGGGCGTCGAGCAGTACTTC
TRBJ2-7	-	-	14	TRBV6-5	CASRGGPRDYEQYF	TGTGCCAGCAGGGGGGGACCCAGAGACTACGAGCAGTACTTC
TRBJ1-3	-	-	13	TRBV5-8	CASIRESGNTIYF	TGTGCCAGCATAAGGGAGTCTGGAAACACCATATATTTT
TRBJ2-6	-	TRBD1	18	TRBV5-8	CASSPDRTSTSGANVLTF	TGTGCCAGCAGCCCGGACAGGACATCCACCTCTGGGGCCAACGTCCTGACTTTC
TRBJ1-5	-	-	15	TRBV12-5	CASGSQENSNQPQHF	TGTGCTAGTGGTTCCCAGGAGAATAGCAATCAGCCCCAGCATTTT
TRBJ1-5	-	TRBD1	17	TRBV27	CASSLNGGQGLNQPQHF	TGTGCCAGCAGTTTGAATGGGGGACAGGGTCTAAATCAGCCCCAGCATTTT
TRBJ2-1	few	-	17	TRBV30	CAWSVQGSGSSYNEQFF	TGTGCCTGGAGTGTCCAGGGGAGCGGAAGCTCCTACAATGAGCAGTTCTTC
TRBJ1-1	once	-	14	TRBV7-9	CASSLGGGAFEAFF	TGTGCCAGCAGCTTAGGGGGAGGGGCCTTCGAGGCTTTCTTT
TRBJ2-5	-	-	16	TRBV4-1	CASSQEGPVYQETQYF	TGCGCCAGCAGCCAAGAAGGTCCAGTTTACCAAGAGACCCAGTACTTC
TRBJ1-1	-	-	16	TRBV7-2	CASSLALQGWDTEAFF	TGTGCCAGCAGCTTAGCGCTTCAGGGGTGGGACACTGAAGCTTTCTTT
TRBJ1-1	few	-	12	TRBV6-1	CASSFVRDKTFF	TGTGCCAGCAGCTTTGTCCGGGACAAAACTTTCTTT
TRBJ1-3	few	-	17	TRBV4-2	CASSQGVSSSSGNTIYF	TGTGCCAGCAGCCAGGGGGTTAGCAGCTCTTCTGGAAACACCATATATTTT
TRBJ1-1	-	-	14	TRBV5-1	CASSNVQGKAEAFF	TGCGCCAGCAGCAATGTTCAGGGAAAAGCTGAAGCTTTCTTT
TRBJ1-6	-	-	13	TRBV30	CASHLDLHSPLHF	TGTGCCTCCCACCTAGACTTGCACTCACCCCTCCACTTT
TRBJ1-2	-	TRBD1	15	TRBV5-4	CASSLVDRVGYGYTF	TGTGCCAGCAGCTTGGTTGACAGGGTTGGCTATGGCTACACCTTC
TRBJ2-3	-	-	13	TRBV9	CASSVQVADTQYF	TGTGCCAGCAGCGTACAGGTCGCAGATACGCAGTATTTT
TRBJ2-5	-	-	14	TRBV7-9	CASSPGTTQETQYF	TGTGCCAGCAGCCCAGGGACCACTCAAGAGACCCAGTACTTC
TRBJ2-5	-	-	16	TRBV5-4	CASRTGHTTPEGAQYF	TGTGCCAGCAGAACGGGACACACGACCCCCGAAGGGGCCCAGTACTTC
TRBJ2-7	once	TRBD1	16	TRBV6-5	CASSYSIGQGAYEQYF	TGTGCCAGCAGTTACTCGATCGGACAGGGGGCCTACGAGCAGTACTTC
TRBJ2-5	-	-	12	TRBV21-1	CASRPTQETQYF	TGTGCCAGCCGCCCGACGCAAGAGACCCAGTACTTC
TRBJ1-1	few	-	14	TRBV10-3	CAISVQGLNTEAFF	TGTGCCATCAGTGTTCAGGGATTGAACACTGAAGCTTTCTTT
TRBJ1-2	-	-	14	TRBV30	CAWSVREKGYGYTF	TGTGCCTGGAGTGTACGGGAGAAGGGATATGGCTACACCTTC
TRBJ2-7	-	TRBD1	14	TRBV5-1	CASSLEGQGREQYF	TGCGCCAGCAGCTTGGAAGGACAGGGGCGAGAGCAGTACTTC
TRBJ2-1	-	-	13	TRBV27	CASSLLGFNEQFF	TGTGCCAGCAGTTTATTAGGGTTCAATGAGCAGTTCTTC
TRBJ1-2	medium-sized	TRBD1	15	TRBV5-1	CASSPDGTGGFGYTF	TGCGCCAGCAGCCCTGACGGGACAGGGGGTTTTGGCTACACCTTC
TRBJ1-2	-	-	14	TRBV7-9	CASIPEETGRGYTF	TGTGCCAGCATCCCGGAGGAGACAGGTCGCGGCTACACCTTC
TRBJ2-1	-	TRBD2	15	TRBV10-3	CAISESAGGNNEQFF	TGTGCCATCAGTGAGAGTGCGGGGGGGAACAATGAGCAGTTCTTC
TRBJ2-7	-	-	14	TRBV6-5	CASSYTYLSYEQYF	TGTGCCAGCAGTTACACATACCTATCCTACGAGCAGTACTTC
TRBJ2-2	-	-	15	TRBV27	CASRGTWANTGELFF	TGTGCCAGCAGGGGGACATGGGCGAACACCGGGGAGCTGTTTTTT
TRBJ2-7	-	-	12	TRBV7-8	CASSLEFYEQYF	TGTGCCAGCAGCTTAGAATTCTACGAGCAGTACTTC
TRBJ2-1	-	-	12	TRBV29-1	CSVVGRPNEQFF	TGCAGCGTTGTAGGAAGGCCCAATGAGCAGTTCTTC
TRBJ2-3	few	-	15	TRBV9	CASSVGRQSTDTQYF	TGTGCCAGCAGCGTAGGGCGCCAATCCACAGATACGCAGTATTTT
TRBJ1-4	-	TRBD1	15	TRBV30	CAWRGQGLANEKLFF	TGTGCCTGGAGGGGACAGGGTCTGGCTAATGAAAAACTGTTTTTT
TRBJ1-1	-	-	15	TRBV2	CASSELGGEDTEAFF	TGTGCCAGCAGTGAATTGGGAGGGGAAGACACTGAAGCTTTCTTT